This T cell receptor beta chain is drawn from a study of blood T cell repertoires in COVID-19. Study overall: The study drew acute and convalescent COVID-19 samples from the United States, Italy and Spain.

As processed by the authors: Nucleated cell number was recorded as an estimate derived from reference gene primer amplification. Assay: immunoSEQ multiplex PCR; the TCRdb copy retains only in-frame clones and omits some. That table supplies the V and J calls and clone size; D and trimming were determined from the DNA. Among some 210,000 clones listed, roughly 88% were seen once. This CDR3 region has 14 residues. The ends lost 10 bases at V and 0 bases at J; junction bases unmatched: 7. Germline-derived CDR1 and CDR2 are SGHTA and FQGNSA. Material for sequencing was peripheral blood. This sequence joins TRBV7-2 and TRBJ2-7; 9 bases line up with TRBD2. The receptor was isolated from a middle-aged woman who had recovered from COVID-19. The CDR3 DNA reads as TGTGCCACGCAGTCTAGCGGGGTCTCCTACGAGCAGTACTTC. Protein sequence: CATQSSGVSYEQYF.